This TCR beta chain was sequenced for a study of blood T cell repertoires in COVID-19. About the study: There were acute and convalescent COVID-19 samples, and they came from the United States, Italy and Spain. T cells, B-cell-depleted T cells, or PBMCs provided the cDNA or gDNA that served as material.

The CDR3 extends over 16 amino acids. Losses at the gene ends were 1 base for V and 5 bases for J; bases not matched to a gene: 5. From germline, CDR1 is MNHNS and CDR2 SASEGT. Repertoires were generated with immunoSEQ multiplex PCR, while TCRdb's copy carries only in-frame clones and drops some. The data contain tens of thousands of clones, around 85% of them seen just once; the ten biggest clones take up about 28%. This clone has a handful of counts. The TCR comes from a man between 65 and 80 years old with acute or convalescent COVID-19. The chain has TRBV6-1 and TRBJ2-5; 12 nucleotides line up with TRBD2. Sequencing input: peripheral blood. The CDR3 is CASSEGLAGGLETQYF. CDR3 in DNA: TGTGCCAGCAGTGAAGGGCTAGCGGGAGGGCTGGAGACCCAGTACTTC.